Presented here are 8 T cell receptor beta chains from one specimen sequenced in a study of cytomegalovirus exposure and HLA in healthy donors. PCR used 60 Vbeta primers and 13 Jbeta primers. This table comes from immunoSEQ multiplex PCR, and its TCRdb copy is limited to in-frame clones, with some not included. This repertoire comprises tens of thousands of clones; its ten largest clones make up 0.58%. The sequenced material came from PBMCs. The receptor set was obtained from a middle-aged man in good health and CMV-seronegative.

This chain uses TRBV9 with TRBJ1-2; the match to TRBD1 covers 9 bases. V was clipped by 3 bases and J by 6 bases; unmatched bases: 6. The CDR3 is made up of 14 amino acids. CDR1 is SGDLS and CDR2 is YYNGEE in the germline V gene. Here the CDR3 DNA reads TGTGCCAGCAGCGCTCAACAGGGGGCCCATGGCTACACCTTC. Protein product: CASSAQQGAHGYTF.

A note on this clone: The sample contains more than one DNA sequence encoding this CDR3. The rearrangement links TRBV7-3 to TRBJ2-7, with 7 bases fitting TRBD1. Unmatched junction bases numbered 7, after V lost 0 bases and J lost 5 bases. The length of the CDR3 is 15 residues. The V gene's germline CDR1 is SGHTA and CDR2 FQGTGA. The CDR3 reads CASSLTRTGVDEQYF. For the CDR3, the DNA is TGTGCCAGCAGCTTAACACGAACAGGGGTTGACGAGCAGTACTTC.

This chain uses TRBV6-1 with TRBJ2-7; TRBD1 is a possible D gene (7 bases). CDR1 MNHNS and CDR2 SASEGT come from the germline V gene. Deletions cut 1 base from V and 6 bases from J, with 19 bases between. The CDR3 has 16 amino acids. The chain's CDR3 is CASSEGREVGGVEQYF. The CDR3 region has the DNA TGTGCCAGCAGTGAAGGGAGGGAGGTAGGGGGCGTCGAGCAGTACTTC.

The rearrangement links TRBV29-1 to TRBJ2-1; possibly TRBD1 for D (5 bases). The CDR3 runs to 12 residues. CDR1 and CDR2 from the germline V gene are SQVTM and ANQGSEA. V lost 7 bases and J lost 3, with 10 bases in between. CDR3 nucleotides: TGCAGCGATGCCCAGGGCTACAATGAGCAGTTCTTC. Amino acid sequence: CSDAQGYNEQFF.

The chain carries TRBV5-1 and TRBJ1-4, with D perhaps TRBD1 (5 bases). The CDR3 has 15 amino acids. Germline lookup yields CDR1 SGHRS and CDR2 YFSETQ. Trimming left V 4 bases short and J 0 bases short, with 10 bases between. DNA for the CDR3: TGCGCCAGCAGCATAGACAGTGCAACTAATGAAAAACTGTTTTTT. Translated: CASSIDSATNEKLFF.

V usage is TRBV28 and J usage is TRBJ1-5; unclear D gene. Germline V CDR1 and CDR2: MDHEN, SYDVKM. CDR3 length: 13 amino acids. V dropped 5 bases and J dropped 5 bases, with 10 bases sitting between them. Here the CDR3 reads CASSKTVDQPQHF. The CDR3 DNA is TGTGCCAGCAGTAAGACTGTGGATCAGCCCCAGCATTTT.

V is TRBV7-2 and J is TRBJ2-7; 7 bases fit TRBD1. Germline V CDR1 and CDR2: SGHTA, FQGNSA. The CDR3 is 15 residues long. V lost 1 base and J lost 3; bases outside the gene matches: 6. The CDR3 coding sequence is TGTGCCAGCAGCTTAGTACAGGGGCCTGACTACGAGCAGTACTTC. Translation gives CASSLVQGPDYEQYF.

V gene TRBV7-2 combines with J gene TRBJ2-3, with D perhaps TRBD2 (5 bases). Deletions cut 1 base from V and 3 bases from J, with 20 bases between. CDR1 is SGHTA, CDR2 FQGNSA, per germline. This CDR3 is built from 18 residues. The CDR3 sequence is CASSLVKAPRGETDTQYF. DNA of the CDR3: TGTGCCAGCAGCTTAGTTAAGGCCCCCCGGGGAGAGACAGATACGCAGTATTTT.